This is a list of T cell receptor beta chains from one sample in a study of T cell responses to AZD1222 COVID-19 vaccine. Produced via immunoSEQ multiplex PCR; TCRdb's table is partial and in-frame only. Here the sample spans over 200,000 clones, roughly 94% being singletons. The sequences come from peripheral blood, collected 28 days after the second dose of the MenACWY control vaccine. Every receptor here comes from an adult who received the MenACWY meningococcal vaccine as a control. Both conserved end residues are part of each CDR3. The D gene is left open where the match is weak. Only part of the rows carry a size: once, few, many, or a class if the clone is expanded.

j_call	d_call	v_call	clone_size	cdr3_nt	cdr3_aa
TRBJ1-3	.	TRBV28	.	TGTGCCAGCCTGCGCAGGGCAGGAAACACCATATATTTT	CASLRRAGNTIYF
TRBJ1-1	.	TRBV5-1	.	TGCGCCAGCAGCTTGGATATGATCACTGAAGCTTTCTTT	CASSLDMITEAFF
TRBJ1-2	TRBD1	TRBV18	.	TGTGCCAGCTCAACTCCGGACAGGGGGGACTATGGCTACACCTTC	CASSTPDRGDYGYTF
TRBJ2-7	TRBD1	TRBV28	.	TGTGCCAGCAGAACCGGGACAGGAGGCTACGAGCAGTACTTC	CASRTGTGGYEQYF
TRBJ2-7	.	TRBV7-6	.	TGTGCCAGCAGCTTAGGGCAGGGGCTCACCTACGAGCAGTACTTC	CASSLGQGLTYEQYF
TRBJ1-1	TRBD1	TRBV29-1	.	TGCAGCGTACCGGGACAGGGGGCCAGCGTAGCTTTCTTT	CSVPGQGASVAFF
TRBJ1-4	.	TRBV3-1/TRBV3-2	.	TGTGCCAGCAGCCAAGAGGGGCCACAGAATGAAAAACTGTTTTTT	CASSQEGPQNEKLFF
TRBJ2-7	TRBD2	TRBV5-1	once	TGCGCCAGCAGCAAGGCTGTGGCTAGCGGGGTCGGTACCTACGAGCAGTACTTC	CASSKAVASGVGTYEQYF
TRBJ2-7	.	TRBV5-1	.	TGCGCCAGCAGCCCTGGGACCGAGGGTACGGGCGAGCAGTACTTC	CASSPGTEGTGEQYF
TRBJ2-1	.	TRBV27	.	TGTGCCAGCAGGGGATCCACACTCGGCGGGCAGTTCTTC	CASRGSTLGGQFF
TRBJ1-1	.	TRBV19	.	TGTGCCAGTAGTATACGGACGACGGCTTTCTTT	CASSIRTTAFF
TRBJ1-1	.	TRBV27	.	TGTGCCAGCAGTTTACGGGGGGGGGCGGCTGAGGTTTTCTTT	CASSLRGGAAEVFF
TRBJ1-5	TRBD1	TRBV28	.	TGTGCCAGCAGCTACAGGGGTAATCAGCCCCAGCATTTT	CASSYRGNQPQHF
TRBJ2-1	TRBD2	TRBV27	.	TGTGCCAGCAGTTTATCTAGCGGGGGACTCAATGAGCAGTTCTTC	CASSLSSGGLNEQFF
TRBJ2-7	.	TRBV6-5	.	TGTGCCAGCAGCAACAGCCCGTACGAGCAGTACTTC	CASSNSPYEQYF
TRBJ2-7	TRBD2	TRBV19	once	TGTGCCAGTAGTATAGAAGCGGGGCAGGGCATAAACGAGCAGTACTTC	CASSIEAGQGINEQYF
TRBJ1-1	.	TRBV29-1	.	TGCAGCGTTGAAGATCGGCAGGGCCCACGACTTGGTGAAGCTTTCTTT	CSVEDRQGPRLGEAFF
TRBJ1-6	TRBD1	TRBV27	.	TGTGCCAGCAGTTTAACAGGGGTTTTGAATTCACCCCTCCACTTT	CASSLTGVLNSPLHF
TRBJ1-5	.	TRBV28	.	TGTGCCAGCAGAGGACCGTGGGATCAGCCCCAGCATTTT	CASRGPWDQPQHF
TRBJ2-6	TRBD2	TRBV11-3	once	TGTGCCAGCAGCCCTGGGAGGTCTAGCGGGGTCTCTGGGGCCAACGTCCTGACTTTC	CASSPGRSSGVSGANVLTF
TRBJ2-7	.	TRBV27	.	TGTGCCAGCAGTTTATCCCGGGTTGGCGAGCAGTACTTC	CASSLSRVGEQYF
TRBJ1-2	.	TRBV30	.	TGTGCCTGGAGTGAGTTTGGTGGCTACACCTTC	CAWSEFGGYTF
TRBJ2-7	.	TRBV5-4	once	TGTGCCAGCAGCTTGACGCTGGGAGACGAGCAGTACTTC	CASSLTLGDEQYF
TRBJ1-1	.	TRBV18	.	TGTGCCAGCTCACCCAGCACTGAAGCTTTCTTT	CASSPSTEAFF
TRBJ2-4	TRBD2	TRBV2	.	TGTGCCAGCAGCATGTTGACTAGCGGGAGGGAGGACATTCAGTACTTC	CASSMLTSGREDIQYF
TRBJ1-1	.	TRBV14	.	TGTGCCAGCAGCCAAGTTCTGGGGTTTTCTGAAGCTTTCTTT	CASSQVLGFSEAFF
TRBJ2-2	.	TRBV9	.	TGTGCCAGCAGCGTAGGACAGTCCCCATCCACCGGGGAGCTGTTTTTT	CASSVGQSPSTGELFF
TRBJ2-1	.	TRBV28	once	TGTGCCAGCAGTTTTTCGGGATTCAGCTCCTACAATGAGCAGTTCTTC	CASSFSGFSSYNEQFF
TRBJ1-2	.	TRBV28	.	TGTGCCAGCCGCCCCCTTGCGGGAATACATGGCTACACCTTC	CASRPLAGIHGYTF
TRBJ2-7	.	TRBV21-1	.	TGTGCCAGCACCGGGACAGCCAGGGGCTACGAGCAGTACTTC	CASTGTARGYEQYF
TRBJ1-2	.	TRBV9	.	TGTGCCAGCAGCGTAGGGCAGGGGTATGGCTACACCTTC	CASSVGQGYGYTF
TRBJ2-7	.	TRBV11-2	.	TGTGCCAGCAGCCCGATTCGGACCGTTACCTACGAGCAGTACTTC	CASSPIRTVTYEQYF
TRBJ2-3	TRBD2	TRBV18	.	TGTGCCAGCTCACTGAGAGGCGGGAGATCAGATACGCAGTATTTT	CASSLRGGRSDTQYF
TRBJ1-5	.	TRBV27	.	TGTGCCAGCAGTTTGTGGGGAGGTGTAAATCAGCCCCAGCATTTT	CASSLWGGVNQPQHF
TRBJ2-7	TRBD1	TRBV7-9	.	TGTGCCAGCAGCCGAAAGTTGGGACAGGGGACCTACGAGCAGTACTTC	CASSRKLGQGTYEQYF
TRBJ1-5	TRBD1	TRBV6-5	.	TGTGCCAGCAGACCGCAGGGGGGACTCAATCAGCCCCAGCATTTT	CASRPQGGLNQPQHF
TRBJ1-6	.	TRBV10-3	.	TGTGCCATCGGGGCGGGGGAAGGATCACCCCTCCACTTT	CAIGAGEGSPLHF
TRBJ2-7	TRBD2	TRBV5-1	once	TGCGCCAGCAGCTTGGGTGGTAGCGGGCCCCACGAGCAGTACTTC	CASSLGGSGPHEQYF
TRBJ2-7	.	TRBV29-1	.	TGCAGCGTCGGCGAACGGAACGAGCAGTACTTC	CSVGERNEQYF
TRBJ2-1	.	TRBV19	.	TGTGCCAGTAGCGACTTCAATGAGCAGTTCTTC	CASSDFNEQFF
TRBJ2-7	TRBD2	TRBV5-1	.	TGCGCCAGCAGCTTGGCTAGCGGGAGCTACGAGCAGTACTTC	CASSLASGSYEQYF
TRBJ2-3	TRBD2	TRBV28	.	TGTGCCGCCTGCCCCAATAGCGGGGGGGCCACAGATACGCAGTATTTT	CAACPNSGGATDTQYF
TRBJ2-3	TRBD2	TRBV7-3	.	TGTGCCAGCAGCTTAAACCTAGCGGGCCCCCTGGATACGCAGTATTTT	CASSLNLAGPLDTQYF
TRBJ2-7	TRBD2	TRBV27	.	TGTGCCAGCAGTTTACGGCTAGCGGTCTCCTACGAGCAGTACTTC	CASSLRLAVSYEQYF
TRBJ2-7	.	TRBV5-5	.	TGTGCCAGCAGCTTGGGTTACGAGCAGTACTTC	CASSLGYEQYF
TRBJ1-1	.	TRBV18	few	TGTGCCAGCTCCCCCAAGGAGGGTATGAACACTGAAGCTTTCTTT	CASSPKEGMNTEAFF
TRBJ2-7	.	TRBV30	.	TGTGCCTGGAGTCCCAACTCCTACGAGCAGTACTTC	CAWSPNSYEQYF
TRBJ2-1	TRBD1	TRBV10-3	.	TGTGCCATCAGGGATACCGGGACAGGGCAAGATGAGCAGTTCTTC	CAIRDTGTGQDEQFF
TRBJ1-2	.	TRBV10-3	once	TGTGCCATCAGTGAGGGCAACGACTATGGCTACACCTTC	CAISEGNDYGYTF
TRBJ1-1	.	TRBV28	.	TGTGCCAGCAGTTTCGGGGCCAAGAACACTGAAGCTTTCTTT	CASSFGAKNTEAFF